This T cell receptor beta chain is drawn from a study of T cells in Graves' hyperthyroidism and ophthalmopathy. Overall study: Peripheral blood was secured at the point of initial diagnosis, before any treatment.

Study-wide results and caveats: Most thyroid clonotypes expanded above 0.001 appeared in blood too.

Template material for amplifying TCR beta CDR3 regions consisted of RNA transcripts. With the HTBI primer set, the TCR CDR3 went through a first round of RT-PCR. Each CDR3 protein is one row after TCRdb ran MiXCR on the multiplex PCR reads. Here the sample spans hundreds of thousands of distinct CDR3 sequences, under 15% being singletons. Stable hyperthyroidism: no ophthalmopathy progression over 18 months of follow-up. The hyperthyroidism patients had all been newly diagnosed, and their disease duration was under 2 months. Their ages ranged from 18 to 65 years. The CDR3 spans 16 residues. Losses at the gene ends were 6 bases for V and 4 bases for J; bases not matched to a gene: 10. CDR1 and CDR2 from the germline V gene are SGHDN and FVKESK. This clonotype was seen many times. What it recognizes is unknown.

Sample: blood. The TCR comes from a woman between 18 and 30 years old with Graves' hyperthyroidism. The gene calls are TRBV14 and TRBJ2-5; TRBD2 matches at 11 bases. The CDR3 DNA follows: TGTGCCAGCAGTCTCCCGGGACTAGCGGAGTTAGAGACCCAGTACTTC. Translation: CASSLPGLAELETQYF. The full variable domain, with the rest looked up from reference TRBV14 and TRBJ2-5, is EAGVTQFPSHSVIEKGQTVTLRCDPISGHDNLYWYRRVMGKEIKFLLHFVKESKQDESGMPNNRFLAERTGGTYSTLKVQPAELEDSGVYFCASSLPGLAELETQYFGPGTRLLVL.